This is a list of T cell receptor beta chains from one sample in a study of blood T cell repertoires in COVID-19. Sequencing used immunoSEQ multiplex PCR; TCRdb keeps in-frame clones, though not all of them. Of 180,000 or so clones in the sample, more than 65% were seen once. Specimen: PBMCs or T cells enriched from blood (not recorded which). The receptor set was obtained from a man aged 50 or older who had recovered from COVID-19. Both conserved end residues are part of each CDR3. The order of the fields is clone size, J gene, D gene, V gene, CDR3 DNA, CDR3 protein. The D gene is left open where the match is weak. Only some rows state a clone size, as once, few, many or a class for expanded clones.

clone_size: NA
j_call: TRBJ1-6
d_call: TRBD1
v_call: TRBV2
cdr3_nt: TGTGCCAGCAGATCGACAGGGGCGACGAATTCACCCCTCCACTTT
cdr3_aa: CASRSTGATNSPLHF

clone_size: NA
j_call: TRBJ2-1
d_call: NA
v_call: TRBV10-1
cdr3_nt: TGCGCCAGCAGTGATAGCCTAGTATCGTATGAGCAGTTCTTC
cdr3_aa: CASSDSLVSYEQFF

clone_size: few
j_call: TRBJ2-3
d_call: TRBD2
v_call: TRBV11-2
cdr3_nt: TGTGCCAGCAGCTCCGGGACTAGTAAAGATACGCAGTATTTT
cdr3_aa: CASSSGTSKDTQYF

clone_size: few
j_call: TRBJ1-5
d_call: NA
v_call: TRBV12-3/TRBV12-4
cdr3_nt: TGTGCCAGCAGTTTAGCTGTGGCCCAGCCCCAGCATTTT
cdr3_aa: CASSLAVAQPQHF

clone_size: NA
j_call: TRBJ2-7
d_call: TRBD2
v_call: TRBV28
cdr3_nt: TGTGCCAGCAGGTCTCGGGGGGGCGAAAGCTCCTACGAGCAGTACTTC
cdr3_aa: CASRSRGGESSYEQYF

clone_size: NA
j_call: TRBJ1-2
d_call: NA
v_call: TRBV12-3/TRBV12-4
cdr3_nt: TGTGCCAGCAGTTTAGGCCAGGGTGATGGCTACACCTTC
cdr3_aa: CASSLGQGDGYTF

clone_size: NA
j_call: TRBJ1-5
d_call: NA
v_call: TRBV2
cdr3_nt: TGTGCCAGCAGTGGACAGGAGAATCAGCCCCAGCATTTT
cdr3_aa: CASSGQENQPQHF

clone_size: NA
j_call: TRBJ2-5
d_call: NA
v_call: TRBV29-1
cdr3_nt: TGCAGCGTGTGGACAGTTACTTGGGAGACCCAGTACTTC
cdr3_aa: CSVWTVTWETQYF

clone_size: NA
j_call: TRBJ2-2
d_call: NA
v_call: TRBV19
cdr3_nt: TGTGCCAGTAGGGAGAGGAACACCGGGGAGCTGTTTTTT
cdr3_aa: CASRERNTGELFF

clone_size: NA
j_call: TRBJ2-1
d_call: TRBD2
v_call: TRBV29-1
cdr3_nt: TGCAGCGTTGGGCCGCCGGGAGGCCGGGATGAGCAGTTCTTC
cdr3_aa: CSVGPPGGRDEQFF

clone_size: NA
j_call: TRBJ1-1
d_call: NA
v_call: TRBV2
cdr3_nt: TGTGCCAGCAGTGAAGTCTCCGGAGGCAACACTGAAGCTTTCTTT
cdr3_aa: CASSEVSGGNTEAFF

clone_size: NA
j_call: TRBJ2-1
d_call: TRBD1
v_call: TRBV11-3
cdr3_nt: TGTGCCAGCAGCTTAGATGGGGGACAGAGTCTAAGTGAGCAGTTCTTC
cdr3_aa: CASSLDGGQSLSEQFF

clone_size: NA
j_call: TRBJ1-4
d_call: NA
v_call: TRBV2
cdr3_nt: TGTGCCAGCAGACTATACGGGGGGGAACTGTTTTTT
cdr3_aa: CASRLYGGELFF

clone_size: once
j_call: TRBJ2-5
d_call: NA
v_call: TRBV12-5
cdr3_nt: TGTGCTAGTGGACGAGACGGAGAAGAGACCCAGTACTTC
cdr3_aa: CASGRDGEETQYF

clone_size: NA
j_call: TRBJ2-1
d_call: NA
v_call: TRBV6-2/TRBV6-3
cdr3_nt: TGTGCCAGCAGCCCCCGGAGACCTTACAATGAGCAGTTCTTC
cdr3_aa: CASSPRRPYNEQFF

clone_size: NA
j_call: TRBJ2-2
d_call: TRBD1
v_call: TRBV19
cdr3_nt: TGTGCCAGTAGTCCGGGACAGGGGGCCGGGGAGCTGTTTTTT
cdr3_aa: CASSPGQGAGELFF

clone_size: NA
j_call: TRBJ2-7
d_call: TRBD1
v_call: TRBV19
cdr3_nt: TGTGCCAGTAGTATTGACTCGACAGGGGGCTCCTACGAGCAGTACTTC
cdr3_aa: CASSIDSTGGSYEQYF

clone_size: NA
j_call: TRBJ1-1
d_call: NA
v_call: TRBV4-1
cdr3_nt: TGCGCCAGCAGCCTGGGTCAGACATTTGAAGCTTTCTTT
cdr3_aa: CASSLGQTFEAFF

clone_size: NA
j_call: TRBJ1-2
d_call: TRBD1
v_call: TRBV2
cdr3_nt: TGTGCCAGCAGTGAGCAGGGGGTCGGTAAAGGCTACACCTTC
cdr3_aa: CASSEQGVGKGYTF

clone_size: NA
j_call: TRBJ1-2
d_call: TRBD1
v_call: TRBV12-3/TRBV12-4
cdr3_nt: TGTGCCAGCAGTCCGGGACAGGGGCATGGCTACACCTTC
cdr3_aa: CASSPGQGHGYTF

clone_size: NA
j_call: TRBJ2-2
d_call: TRBD2
v_call: TRBV7-9
cdr3_nt: TGTGCCAGCAGCCCAAAGGGGGCTAGCGGGAAGACCGGGGAGCTGTTTTTT
cdr3_aa: CASSPKGASGKTGELFF

clone_size: NA
j_call: TRBJ1-1
d_call: NA
v_call: TRBV5-1
cdr3_nt: TGCGCCAGCAGCTTGGAGAGCGGGGGAGGGGCCATTGAAGCTTTCTTT
cdr3_aa: CASSLESGGGAIEAFF

clone_size: NA
j_call: TRBJ1-3
d_call: NA
v_call: TRBV19
cdr3_nt: TGTGCCTCTAGGGAGTTCTCTGGAAACACCATATATTTT
cdr3_aa: CASREFSGNTIYF

clone_size: NA
j_call: TRBJ2-2
d_call: TRBD1
v_call: TRBV11-3
cdr3_nt: TGTGCCAGCAGCTTGGGACAGGGGAACACCGGGGAGCTGTTTTTT
cdr3_aa: CASSLGQGNTGELFF

clone_size: NA
j_call: TRBJ1-5
d_call: NA
v_call: TRBV3-1/TRBV3-2
cdr3_nt: TGTGCCAGCAGCCAAGTGTGGCAGGGAACCGATCAGCCCCAGCATTTT
cdr3_aa: CASSQVWQGTDQPQHF

clone_size: NA
j_call: TRBJ2-7
d_call: NA
v_call: TRBV28
cdr3_nt: TGTGCCAGCAGTTACGGGACACGGGGTTACGAGCAGTACTTC
cdr3_aa: CASSYGTRGYEQYF

clone_size: NA
j_call: TRBJ1-3
d_call: NA
v_call: TRBV6-6
cdr3_nt: TGTGCCAGCAGTTTCTTTACAGGCGCATCGAACACCATATATTTT
cdr3_aa: CASSFFTGASNTIYF

clone_size: NA
j_call: TRBJ1-1
d_call: NA
v_call: TRBV6-2/TRBV6-3
cdr3_nt: TGTGCCAGCAGTTATGCCCGGGCGGGCACTGAAGCTTTCTTT
cdr3_aa: CASSYARAGTEAFF

clone_size: NA
j_call: TRBJ1-1
d_call: NA
v_call: TRBV6-5
cdr3_nt: TGTGCCAGCAGTTCGGGAGGGATGAACACTGAAGCTTTCTTT
cdr3_aa: CASSSGGMNTEAFF